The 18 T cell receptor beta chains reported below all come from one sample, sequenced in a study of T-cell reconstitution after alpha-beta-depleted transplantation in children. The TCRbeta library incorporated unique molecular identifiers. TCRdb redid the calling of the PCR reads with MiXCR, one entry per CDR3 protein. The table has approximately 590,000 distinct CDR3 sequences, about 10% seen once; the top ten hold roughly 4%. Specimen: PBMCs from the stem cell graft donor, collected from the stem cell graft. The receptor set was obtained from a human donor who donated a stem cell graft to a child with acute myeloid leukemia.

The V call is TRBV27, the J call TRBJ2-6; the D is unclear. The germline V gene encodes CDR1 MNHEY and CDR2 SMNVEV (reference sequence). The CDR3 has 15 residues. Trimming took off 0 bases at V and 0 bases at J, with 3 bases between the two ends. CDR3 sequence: CASSLSSSGANVLTF. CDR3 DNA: TGTGCCAGCAGTTTATCGTCCTCTGGGGCCAACGTCCTGACTTTC.

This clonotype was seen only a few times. CDR3 amino acids: CASRVQGAGETQYF. CDR3 in DNA: TGTGCCAGCAGAGTTCAGGGGGCAGGGGAGACCCAGTACTTC. The chain carries TRBV12-3 or TRBV12-4 and TRBJ2-5; TRBD1 matches 8 bases. The junction had 8 bases not matched to a gene; V was cut back by 6 bases and J by 5 bases. This CDR3 is 14 amino acids long.

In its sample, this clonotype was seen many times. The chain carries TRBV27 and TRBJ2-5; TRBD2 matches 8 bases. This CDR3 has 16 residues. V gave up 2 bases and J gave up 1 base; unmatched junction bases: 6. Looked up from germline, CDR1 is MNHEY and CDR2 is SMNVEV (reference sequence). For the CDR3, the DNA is TGTGCCAGCAGTTTACTTGCGGGAGGACCCCAAGAGACCCAGTACTTC. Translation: CASSLLAGGPQETQYF.

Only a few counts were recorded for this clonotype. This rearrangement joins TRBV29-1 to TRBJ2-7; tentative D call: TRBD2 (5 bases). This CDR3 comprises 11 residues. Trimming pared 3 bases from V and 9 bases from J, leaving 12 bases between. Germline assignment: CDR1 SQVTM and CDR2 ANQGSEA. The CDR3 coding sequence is TGCAGCGTTGAGCATCGTGAGGGGCAGTACTTC. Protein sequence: CSVEHREGQYF.

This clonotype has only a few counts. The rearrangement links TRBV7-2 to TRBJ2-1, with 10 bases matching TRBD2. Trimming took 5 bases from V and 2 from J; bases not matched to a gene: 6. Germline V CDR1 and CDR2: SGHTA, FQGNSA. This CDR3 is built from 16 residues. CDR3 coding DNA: TGTGCCAGCAGCCCCGGACTAGCGGTGACCTACAATGAGCAGTTCTTC. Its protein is CASSPGLAVTYNEQFF.

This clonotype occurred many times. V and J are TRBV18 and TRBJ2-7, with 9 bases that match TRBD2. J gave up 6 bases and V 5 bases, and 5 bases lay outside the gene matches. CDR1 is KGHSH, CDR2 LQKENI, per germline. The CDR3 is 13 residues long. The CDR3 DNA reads TGTGCCAGCTCATCAAATAGCGGGAGCGAGCAGTACTTC. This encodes CASSSNSGSEQYF.

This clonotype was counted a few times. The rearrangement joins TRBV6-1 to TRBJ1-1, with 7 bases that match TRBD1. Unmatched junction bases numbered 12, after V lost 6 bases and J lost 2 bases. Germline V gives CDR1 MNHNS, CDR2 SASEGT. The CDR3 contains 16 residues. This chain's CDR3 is CASSHRGTARNTEAFF. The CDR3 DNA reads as TGTGCCAGCAGCCACCGGGGGACAGCCCGTAACACTGAAGCTTTCTTT.

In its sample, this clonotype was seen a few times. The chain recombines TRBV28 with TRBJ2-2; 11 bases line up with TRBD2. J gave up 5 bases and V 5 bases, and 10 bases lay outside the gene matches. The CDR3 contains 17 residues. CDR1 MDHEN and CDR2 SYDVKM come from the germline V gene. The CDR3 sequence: CASSRGTSGVGTGELFF. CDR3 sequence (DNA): TGTGCCAGCAGTCGTGGGACTAGCGGAGTCGGGACCGGGGAGCTGTTTTTT.

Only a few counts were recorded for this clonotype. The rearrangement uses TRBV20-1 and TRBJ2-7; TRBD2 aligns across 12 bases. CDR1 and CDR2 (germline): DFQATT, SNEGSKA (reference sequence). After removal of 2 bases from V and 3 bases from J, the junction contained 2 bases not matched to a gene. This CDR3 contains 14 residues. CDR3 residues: CSARPLAGGYEQYF. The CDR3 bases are TGCAGTGCTAGACCACTAGCGGGAGGCTACGAGCAGTACTTC.

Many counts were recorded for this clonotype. CDR3 nucleotide sequence: TGCGCCAGCAGCCATACGACGGGGGGCTACGAGCAGTACTTC. This gives the protein CASSHTTGGYEQYF. V is TRBV4-3 and J is TRBJ2-7; TRBD2 agrees at 7 bases. V was clipped by 3 bases and J by 3 bases; unmatched bases: 5. The CDR3 loop spans 14 amino acids. The germline V gene has CDR1 LGHNA and CDR2 YSLEER.

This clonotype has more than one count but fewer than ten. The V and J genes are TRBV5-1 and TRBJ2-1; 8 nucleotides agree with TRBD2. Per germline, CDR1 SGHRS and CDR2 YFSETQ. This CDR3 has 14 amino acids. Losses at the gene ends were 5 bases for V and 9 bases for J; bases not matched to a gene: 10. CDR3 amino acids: CASSSLAGTGEQFF. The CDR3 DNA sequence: TGCGCCAGCAGTTCGTTAGCGGGAACTGGTGAGCAGTTCTTC.

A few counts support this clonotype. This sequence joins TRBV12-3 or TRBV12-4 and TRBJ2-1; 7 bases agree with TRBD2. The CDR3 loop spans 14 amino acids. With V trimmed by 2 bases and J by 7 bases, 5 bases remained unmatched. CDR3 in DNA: TGTGCCAGCAGTTTAAGACTAGCTCGGAATGAGCAGTTCTTC. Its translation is CASSLRLARNEQFF.

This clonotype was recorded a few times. The CDR3 sequence: CASSSSTGSTQYF. As DNA, the CDR3 is TGCGCCAGCAGCTCCTCGACAGGGTCGACGCAGTATTTT. The chain has TRBV5-1 and TRBJ2-3; 7 bases fit TRBD1. The CDR3 totals 13 residues. Germline V gene lookup returns CDR1 SGHRS and CDR2 YFSETQ. V shed 3 bases, J shed 9 bases, and the junction held 7 bases outside the gene matches. The variable domain in full, completed from reference TRBV5-1 and TRBJ2-3, reads KAGVTQTPRYLIKTRGQQVTLSCSPISGHRSVSWYQQTPGQGLQFLFEYFSETQRNKGNFPGRFSGRQFSNSRSEMNVSTLELGDSALYLCASSSSTGSTQYFGPGTRLTVL.

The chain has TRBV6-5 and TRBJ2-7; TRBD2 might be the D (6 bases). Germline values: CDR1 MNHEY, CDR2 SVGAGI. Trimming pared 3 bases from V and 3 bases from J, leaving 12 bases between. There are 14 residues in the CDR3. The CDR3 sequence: CASSYLGGGYEQYF. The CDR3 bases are TGTGCCAGCAGTTATTTGGGGGGAGGCTACGAGCAGTACTTC.

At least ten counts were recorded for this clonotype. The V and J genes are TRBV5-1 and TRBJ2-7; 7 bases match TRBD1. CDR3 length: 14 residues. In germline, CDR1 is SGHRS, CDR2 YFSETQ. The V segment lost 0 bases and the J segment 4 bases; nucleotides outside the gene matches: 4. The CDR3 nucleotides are TGCGCCAGCAGCTTGGCTAGGGGGCGGTACGAGCAGTACTTC. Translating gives CASSLARGRYEQYF.

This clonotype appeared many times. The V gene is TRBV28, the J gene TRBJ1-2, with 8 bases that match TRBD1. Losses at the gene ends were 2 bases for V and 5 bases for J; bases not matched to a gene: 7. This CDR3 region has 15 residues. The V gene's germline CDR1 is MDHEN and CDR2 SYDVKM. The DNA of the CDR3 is TGTGCCAGCAGTTTAGGAGGAGGGACAGGATATGGCTACACCTTC. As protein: CASSLGGGTGYGYTF.

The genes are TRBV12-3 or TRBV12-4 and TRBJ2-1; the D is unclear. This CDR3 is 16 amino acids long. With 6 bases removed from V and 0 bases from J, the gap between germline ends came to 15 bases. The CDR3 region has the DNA TGTGCCAGCAGCCGACTCTCCGCCGGCTCCTACAATGAGCAGTTCTTC. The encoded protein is CASSRLSAGSYNEQFF.

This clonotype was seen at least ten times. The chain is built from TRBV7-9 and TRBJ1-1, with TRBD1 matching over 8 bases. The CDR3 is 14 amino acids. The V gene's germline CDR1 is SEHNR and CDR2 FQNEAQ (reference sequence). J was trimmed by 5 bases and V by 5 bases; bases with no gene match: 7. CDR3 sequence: CASSRGQGETEAFF. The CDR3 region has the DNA TGTGCCAGCAGCCGAGGACAGGGCGAGACTGAAGCTTTCTTT.